This T cell receptor beta chain was identified in a study of control samples from healthy donors and cancer patients. There are 14 residues in the CDR3. Germline assignment: CDR1 SGDLS and CDR2 YYNGEE. The germline V and J ends were trimmed by 3 bases and 1 base, with 11 bases remaining between them. Assay: immunoSEQ multiplex PCR; the TCRdb copy retains only in-frame clones and omits some. The sample records some 410,000 clones, around 90% being singletons. This clone was recorded once. The receptor was derived from a man aged 35 to 55 with head and neck cancer. Sequenced sample: PBMCs. This sequence joins TRBV9 and TRBJ2-7, with D perhaps TRBD1 (6 bases). The CDR3 protein is CASSEGHGSYEQYF. In DNA form, the CDR3 reads TGTGCCAGCAGCGAGGGACACGGATCCTACGAGCAGTACTTC.